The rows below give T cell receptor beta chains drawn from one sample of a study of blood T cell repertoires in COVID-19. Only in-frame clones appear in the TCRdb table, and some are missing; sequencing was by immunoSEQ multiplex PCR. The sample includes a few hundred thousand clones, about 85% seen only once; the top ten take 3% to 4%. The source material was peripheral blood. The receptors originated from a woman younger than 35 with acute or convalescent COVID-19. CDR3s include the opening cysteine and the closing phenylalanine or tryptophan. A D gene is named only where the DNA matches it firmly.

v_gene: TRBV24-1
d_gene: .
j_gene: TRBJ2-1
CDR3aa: CATSDSGLINEQFF

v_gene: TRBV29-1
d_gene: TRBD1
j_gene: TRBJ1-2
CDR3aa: CSVEDRLYGYTF

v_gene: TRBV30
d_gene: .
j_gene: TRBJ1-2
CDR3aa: CAWSRLGGGYTF

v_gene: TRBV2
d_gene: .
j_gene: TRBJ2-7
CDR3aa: CAQKSDSTVAYEQYF

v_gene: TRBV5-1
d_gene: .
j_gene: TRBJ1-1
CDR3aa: CASSWSGEGNTEAFF

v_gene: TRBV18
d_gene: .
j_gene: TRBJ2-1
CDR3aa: CASSPPRRSSYNEQFF

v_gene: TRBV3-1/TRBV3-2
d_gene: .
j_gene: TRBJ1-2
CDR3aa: CASSFRGENYGYTF

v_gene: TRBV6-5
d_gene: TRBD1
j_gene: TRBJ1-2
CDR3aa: CASIGGTAYGYTF

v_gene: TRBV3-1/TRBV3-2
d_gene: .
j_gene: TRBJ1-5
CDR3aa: CASSQDRDQPQHF

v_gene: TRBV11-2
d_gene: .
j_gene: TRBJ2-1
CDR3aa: CASRSVGARSSYNEQFF

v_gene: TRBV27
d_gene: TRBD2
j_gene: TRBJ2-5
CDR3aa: CASSLYPDFTGGRETQYF

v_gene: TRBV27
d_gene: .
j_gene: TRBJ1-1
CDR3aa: CASSLSTVNTEAFF

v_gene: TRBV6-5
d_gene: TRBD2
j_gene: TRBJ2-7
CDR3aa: CASKNSGSSHEQYF

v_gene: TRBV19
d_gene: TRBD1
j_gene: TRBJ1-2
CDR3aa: CASSTELGTGYDYGYTF

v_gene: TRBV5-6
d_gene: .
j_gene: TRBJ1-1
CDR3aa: CASSLSIGRGTPFGTEAFF

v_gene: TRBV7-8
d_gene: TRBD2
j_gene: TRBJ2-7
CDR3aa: CASSRWTSGTSYEQYF

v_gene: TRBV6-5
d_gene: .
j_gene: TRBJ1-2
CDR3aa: CASSYLPDRSYGYTF

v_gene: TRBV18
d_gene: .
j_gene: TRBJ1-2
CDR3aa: CASSPDSQGGYTF

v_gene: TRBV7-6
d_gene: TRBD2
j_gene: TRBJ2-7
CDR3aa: CASSLELAGFYEQYF

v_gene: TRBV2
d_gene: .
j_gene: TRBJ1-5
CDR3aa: CASSDPLNPTAGTVDQPQHF

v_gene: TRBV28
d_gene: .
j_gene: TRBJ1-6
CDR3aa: CASSYRSSYNSPLHF

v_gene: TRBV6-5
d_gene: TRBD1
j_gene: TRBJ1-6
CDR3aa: CASSYGTGVASPLHF

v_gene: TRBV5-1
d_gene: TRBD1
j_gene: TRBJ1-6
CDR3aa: CASSLATDRNSPLHF

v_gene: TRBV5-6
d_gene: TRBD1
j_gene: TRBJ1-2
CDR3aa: CASSRDRSYGYTF

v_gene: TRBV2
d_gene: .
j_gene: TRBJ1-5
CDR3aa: CASSGLYSNQPQHF

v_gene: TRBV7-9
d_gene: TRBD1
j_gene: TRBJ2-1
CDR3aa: CASSSWTGAGDEQFF

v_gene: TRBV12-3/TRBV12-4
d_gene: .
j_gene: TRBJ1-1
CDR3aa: CASNIEGTEAFF

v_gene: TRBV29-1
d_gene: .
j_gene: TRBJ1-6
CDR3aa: CSVLTGTDYNSPLHF

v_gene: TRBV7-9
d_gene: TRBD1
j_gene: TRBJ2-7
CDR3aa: CASSSGTGVSSYEQYF

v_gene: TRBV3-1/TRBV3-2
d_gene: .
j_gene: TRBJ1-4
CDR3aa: CASSPRGSEKLFF

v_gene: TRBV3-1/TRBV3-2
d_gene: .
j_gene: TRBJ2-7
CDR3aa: CASSDNYEQYF

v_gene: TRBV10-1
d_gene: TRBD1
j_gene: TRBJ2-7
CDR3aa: CASSARDRPYEQYF

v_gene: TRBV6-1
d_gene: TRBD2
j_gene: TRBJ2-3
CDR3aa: CASSESGLAGGRADTQYF

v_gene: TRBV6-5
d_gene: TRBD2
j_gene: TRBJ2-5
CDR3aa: CASSRLAIETQYF

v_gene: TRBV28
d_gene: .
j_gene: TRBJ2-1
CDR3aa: CASSLGRFEQFF

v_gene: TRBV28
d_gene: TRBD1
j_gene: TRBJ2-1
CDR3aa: CASSPLRQGWGATYNEQFF

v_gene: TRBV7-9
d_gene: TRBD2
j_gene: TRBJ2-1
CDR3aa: CASSHPPSGGPSSYNEQFF

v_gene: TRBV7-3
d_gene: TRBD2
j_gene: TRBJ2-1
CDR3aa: CASSSPGGYNEQFF

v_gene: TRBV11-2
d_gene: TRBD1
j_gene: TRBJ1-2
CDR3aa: CASSLIQGEVGYTF

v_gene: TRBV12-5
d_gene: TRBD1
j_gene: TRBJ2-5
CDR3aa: CASGTGLGQTQETQYF

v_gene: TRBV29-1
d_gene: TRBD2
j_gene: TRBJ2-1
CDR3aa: CSVKSGRKSDEQFF

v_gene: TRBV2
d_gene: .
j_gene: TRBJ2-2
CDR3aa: CASSLDSAKTGELFF

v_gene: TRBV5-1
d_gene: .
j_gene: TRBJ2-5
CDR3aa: CASSLGSRETQYF

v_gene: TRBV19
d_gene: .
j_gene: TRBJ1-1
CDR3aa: CASSIVSGNTEAFF

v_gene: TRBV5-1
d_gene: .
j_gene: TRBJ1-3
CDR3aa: CASSQTDSGNTIYF